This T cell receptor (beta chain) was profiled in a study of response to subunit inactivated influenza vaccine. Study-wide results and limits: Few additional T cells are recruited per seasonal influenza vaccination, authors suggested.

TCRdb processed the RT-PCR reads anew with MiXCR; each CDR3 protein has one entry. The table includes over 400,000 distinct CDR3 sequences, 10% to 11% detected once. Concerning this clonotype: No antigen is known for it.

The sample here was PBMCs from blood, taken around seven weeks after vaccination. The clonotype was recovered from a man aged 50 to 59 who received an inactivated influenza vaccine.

The DNA for the CDR3 is TGTGCCAGCAGTTACTCGAGCGGCGGCCGCAAGCAGTACTTC. It translates to CASSYSSGGRKQYF. The chain is built from TRBV6-2 or TRBV6-3 and TRBJ2-7, with D possibly matching TRBD2 (5 bases). This CDR3 has 14 amino acids. The germline V gene has CDR1 MNHEY and CDR2 SVGEGT. The ends were cut back, 0 bases at V and 8 bases at J, with 14 bases in the middle.